The 4 T cell receptor beta chains listed next were all sequenced from one sample in a study of T cells in Graves' hyperthyroidism and ophthalmopathy. RNA transcripts provided the source from which TCR beta CDR3 regions were amplified. When the TCR CDR3 underwent first-round RT-PCR, the HTBI primer set was used. TCRdb passed the multiplex PCR reads through MiXCR, listing each CDR3 protein once. The sample lists hundreds of thousands of distinct CDR3 sequences; roughly 46% were seen once. The specimen was peripheral blood or thyroid tissue (not recorded which). These receptors all come from a woman younger than 30 with Graves' hyperthyroidism.

This clonotype appeared many times. The chain has TRBV7-6 and TRBJ1-5; D unclear. The CDR3 runs to 15 residues. Germline V gene data show CDR1 as SGHVS and CDR2 as FNYEAQ. V lost 4 bases, J lost 0 bases, and 10 bases lay in between. In nucleotides, the CDR3 is TGTGCCAGCAGCTCGAGCACCCTTAGCAATCAGCCCCAGCATTTT. Translation: CASSSSTLSNQPQHF.

The CDR3 DNA sequence: TGTGCCTGGAGCACCAGGGGTCGAGGCTACACCTTC. Translating gives CAWSTRGRGYTF. The chain employs TRBV7-2 and TRBJ1-2, with a weak D call TRBD1 (6 bases). Per germline, CDR1 SGHTA and CDR2 FQGNSA. The CDR3 runs 12 residues. Trimming took 11 bases from V and 8 from J, leaving 18 bases between them.

The chain employs TRBV10-3 and TRBJ1-1, with a weak D call TRBD1 (5 bases). Trimming pared 5 bases from V and 2 bases from J, leaving 18 bases between. Germline-derived CDR1 and CDR2 are ENHRY and SYGVKD. The length of the CDR3 is 16 residues. The DNA for the CDR3 is TGTGCCATCAGTAGCGAATCCGGGACCGCAAACACTGAAGCTTTCTTT. This codes for CAISSESGTANTEAFF.

This rearrangement joins TRBV29-1 to TRBJ2-7, with TRBD2 identical over 7 bases. Germline trimming cut 8 bases from V and 4 bases from J; bases unmatched to any gene: 8. CDR1 is SQVTM, CDR2 ANQGSEA, per germline. The CDR3 extends over 12 amino acids. CDR3 loop: CSLGRDAYEQYF. CDR3 in DNA: TGCAGCTTAGGGAGGGACGCGTACGAGCAGTACTTC.